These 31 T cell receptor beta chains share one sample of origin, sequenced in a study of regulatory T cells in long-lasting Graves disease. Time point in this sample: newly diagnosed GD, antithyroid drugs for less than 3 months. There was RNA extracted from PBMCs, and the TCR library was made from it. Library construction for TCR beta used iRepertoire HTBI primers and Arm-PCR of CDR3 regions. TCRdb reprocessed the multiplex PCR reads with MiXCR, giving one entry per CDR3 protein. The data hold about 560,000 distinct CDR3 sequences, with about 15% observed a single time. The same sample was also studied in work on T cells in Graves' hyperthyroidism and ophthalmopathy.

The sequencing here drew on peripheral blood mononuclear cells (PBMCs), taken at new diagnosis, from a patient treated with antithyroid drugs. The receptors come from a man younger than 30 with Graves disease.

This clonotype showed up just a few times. DNA for the CDR3: TGTGCCAGCAGCTTAGGGGCTAGCGGGAGTGAGTACGAGCAGTACTTC. Translation: CASSLGASGSEYEQYF. The V and J genes are TRBV13 and TRBJ2-7; 10 nucleotides match TRBD2. The CDR3 has 16 residues. Losses at the gene ends were 0 bases for V and 4 bases for J; bases not matched to a gene: 6. Germline lookup yields CDR1 PRHDT and CDR2 FYEKMQ (reference sequence).

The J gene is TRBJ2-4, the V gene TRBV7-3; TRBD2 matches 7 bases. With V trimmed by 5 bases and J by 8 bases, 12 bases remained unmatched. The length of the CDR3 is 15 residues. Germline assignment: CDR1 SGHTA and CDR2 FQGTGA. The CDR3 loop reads CASSQDTASGDIQYF. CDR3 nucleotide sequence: TGTGCCAGCAGCCAAGATACGGCTAGCGGTGACATTCAGTACTTC. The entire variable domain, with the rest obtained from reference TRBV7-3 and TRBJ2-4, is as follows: GAGVSQTPSNKVTEKGKYVELRCDPISGHTALYWYRQSLGQGPEFLIYFQGTGAADDSGLPNDRFFAVRPEGSVSTLKIQRTERGDSAVYLCASSQDTASGDIQYFGAGTRLSVL.

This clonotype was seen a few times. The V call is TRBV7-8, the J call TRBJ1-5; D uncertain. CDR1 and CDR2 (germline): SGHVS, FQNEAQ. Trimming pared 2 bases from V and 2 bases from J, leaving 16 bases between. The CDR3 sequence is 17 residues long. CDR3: CASSLRAPPSGNQPQHF. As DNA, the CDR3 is TGTGCCAGCAGCTTAAGGGCCCCCCCCAGCGGCAATCAGCCCCAGCATTTT.

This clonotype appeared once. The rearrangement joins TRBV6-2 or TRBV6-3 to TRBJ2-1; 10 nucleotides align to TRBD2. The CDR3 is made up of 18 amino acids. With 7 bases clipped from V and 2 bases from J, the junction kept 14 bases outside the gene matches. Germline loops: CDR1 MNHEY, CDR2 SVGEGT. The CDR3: CASNEMGASGRPYNEQFF. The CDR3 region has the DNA TGTGCCAGCAACGAGATGGGGGCTAGCGGGAGACCCTACAATGAGCAGTTCTTC.

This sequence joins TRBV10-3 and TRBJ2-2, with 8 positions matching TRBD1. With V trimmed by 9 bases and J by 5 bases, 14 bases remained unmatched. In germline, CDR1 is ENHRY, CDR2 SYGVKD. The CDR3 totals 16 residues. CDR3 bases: TGTGCCATTGGGGGAAGGACAGGGTCGACAACCGGGGAGCTGTTTTTT. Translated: CAIGGRTGSTTGELFF.

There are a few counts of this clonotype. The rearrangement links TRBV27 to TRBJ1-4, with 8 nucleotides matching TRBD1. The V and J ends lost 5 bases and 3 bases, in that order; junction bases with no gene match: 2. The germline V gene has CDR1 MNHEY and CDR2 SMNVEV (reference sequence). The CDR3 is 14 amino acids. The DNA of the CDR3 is TGTGCCAGCAGTGTGGGACAGGCTAATGAAAAACTGTTTTTT. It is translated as CASSVGQANEKLFF.

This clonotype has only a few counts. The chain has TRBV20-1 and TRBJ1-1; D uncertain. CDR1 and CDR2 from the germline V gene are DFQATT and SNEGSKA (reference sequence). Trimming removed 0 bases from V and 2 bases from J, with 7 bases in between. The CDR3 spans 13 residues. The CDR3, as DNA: TGCAGTGCTAGAGATCCGGTTAACACTGAAGCTTTCTTT. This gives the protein CSARDPVNTEAFF.

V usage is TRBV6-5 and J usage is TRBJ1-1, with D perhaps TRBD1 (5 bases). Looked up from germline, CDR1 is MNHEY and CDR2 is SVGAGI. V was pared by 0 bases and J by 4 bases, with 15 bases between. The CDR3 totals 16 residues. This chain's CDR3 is CASSYSSGGRVTEAFF. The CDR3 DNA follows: TGTGCCAGCAGTTACTCGTCGGGGGGTAGGGTCACTGAAGCTTTCTTT.

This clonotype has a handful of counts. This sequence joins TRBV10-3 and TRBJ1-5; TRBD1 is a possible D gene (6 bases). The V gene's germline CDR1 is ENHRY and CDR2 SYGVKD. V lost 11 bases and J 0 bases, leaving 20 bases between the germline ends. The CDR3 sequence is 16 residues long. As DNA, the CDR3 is TGTGCCGATCAGGGGTTCGGGGCTCATAGCAATCAGCCCCAGCATTTT. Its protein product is CADQGFGAHSNQPQHF.

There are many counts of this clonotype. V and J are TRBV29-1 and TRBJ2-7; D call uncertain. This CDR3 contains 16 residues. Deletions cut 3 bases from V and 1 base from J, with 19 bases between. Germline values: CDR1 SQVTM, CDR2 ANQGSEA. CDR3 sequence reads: CSVDQRKRMGSYEQYF. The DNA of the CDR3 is TGCAGCGTTGACCAAAGGAAGAGAATGGGTTCCTACGAGCAGTACTTC.

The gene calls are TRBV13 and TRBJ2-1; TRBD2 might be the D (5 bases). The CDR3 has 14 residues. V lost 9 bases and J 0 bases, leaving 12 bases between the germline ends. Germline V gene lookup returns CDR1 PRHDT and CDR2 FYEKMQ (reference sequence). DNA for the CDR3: TGTGCCAGTAAGGACTCAAGCTCCTACAATGAGCAGTTCTTC. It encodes CASKDSSSYNEQFF. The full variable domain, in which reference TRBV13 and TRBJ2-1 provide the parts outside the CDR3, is AAGVIQSPRHLIKEKRETATLKCYPIPRHDTVYWYQQGPGQDPQFLISFYEKMQSDKGSIPDRFSAQQFSDYHSELNMSSLELGDSALYFCASKDSSSYNEQFFGPGTRLTVL.

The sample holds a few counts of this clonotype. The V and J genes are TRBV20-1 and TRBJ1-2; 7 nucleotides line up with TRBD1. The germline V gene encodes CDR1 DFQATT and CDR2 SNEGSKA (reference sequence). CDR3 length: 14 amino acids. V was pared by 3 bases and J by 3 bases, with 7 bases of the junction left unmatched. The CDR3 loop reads CSASRGQRDYGYTF. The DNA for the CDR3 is TGCAGTGCTAGTCGGGGACAGAGAGACTATGGCTACACCTTC.

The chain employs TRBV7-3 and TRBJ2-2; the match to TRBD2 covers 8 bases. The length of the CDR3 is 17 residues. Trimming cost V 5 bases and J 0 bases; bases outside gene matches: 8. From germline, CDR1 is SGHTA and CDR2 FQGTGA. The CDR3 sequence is CASSQTPGLANTGELFF. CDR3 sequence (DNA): TGTGCCAGCAGCCAAACTCCGGGACTAGCGAACACCGGGGAGCTGTTTTTT.

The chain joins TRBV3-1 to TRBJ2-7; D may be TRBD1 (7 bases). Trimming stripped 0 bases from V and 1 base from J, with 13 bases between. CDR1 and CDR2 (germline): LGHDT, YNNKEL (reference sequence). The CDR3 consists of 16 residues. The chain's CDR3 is CASSQDGGDSSYEQYF. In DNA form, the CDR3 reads TGTGCCAGCAGCCAAGACGGAGGGGACAGTTCCTACGAGCAGTACTTC.

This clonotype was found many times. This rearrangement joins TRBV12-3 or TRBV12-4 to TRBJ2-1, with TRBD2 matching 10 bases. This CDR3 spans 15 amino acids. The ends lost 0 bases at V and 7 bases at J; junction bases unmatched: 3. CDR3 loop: CASSLALLAGNEQFF. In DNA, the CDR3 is TGTGCCAGCAGTTTAGCGTTACTAGCGGGAAATGAGCAGTTCTTC.

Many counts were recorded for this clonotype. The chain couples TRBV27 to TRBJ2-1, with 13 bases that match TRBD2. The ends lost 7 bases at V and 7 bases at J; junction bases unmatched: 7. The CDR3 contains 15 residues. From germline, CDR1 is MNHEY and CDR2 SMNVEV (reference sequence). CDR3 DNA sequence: TGTGCCAGCACTTGGACTAGCGGGAGTTGGAATGAGCAGTTCTTC. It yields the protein CASTWTSGSWNEQFF.

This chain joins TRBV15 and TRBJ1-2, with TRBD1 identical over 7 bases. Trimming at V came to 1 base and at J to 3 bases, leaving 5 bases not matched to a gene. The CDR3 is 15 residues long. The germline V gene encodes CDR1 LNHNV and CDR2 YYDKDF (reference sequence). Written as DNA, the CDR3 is TGTGCCACCAGCAGAGGGGAGACAGGGCACTATGGCTACACCTTC. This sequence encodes CATSRGETGHYGYTF.

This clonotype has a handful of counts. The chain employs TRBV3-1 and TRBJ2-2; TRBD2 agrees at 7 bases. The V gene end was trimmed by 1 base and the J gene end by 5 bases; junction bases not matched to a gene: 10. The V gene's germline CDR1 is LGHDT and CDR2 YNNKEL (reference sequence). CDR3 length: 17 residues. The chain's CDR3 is CASSQVVREARTGELFF. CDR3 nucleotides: TGTGCCAGCAGCCAAGTTGTTCGGGAGGCACGGACCGGGGAGCTGTTTTTT.

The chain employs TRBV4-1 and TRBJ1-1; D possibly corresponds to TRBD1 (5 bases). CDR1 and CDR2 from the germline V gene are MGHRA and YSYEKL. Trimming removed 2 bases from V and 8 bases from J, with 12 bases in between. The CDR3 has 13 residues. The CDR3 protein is CASSQPVQGEAFF. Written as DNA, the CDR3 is TGCGCCAGCAGCCAACCAGTCCAGGGAGAAGCTTTCTTT.

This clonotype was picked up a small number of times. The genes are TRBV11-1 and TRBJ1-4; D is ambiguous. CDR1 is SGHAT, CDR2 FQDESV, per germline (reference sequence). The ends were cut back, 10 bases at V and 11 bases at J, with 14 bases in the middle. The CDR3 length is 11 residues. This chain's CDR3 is CAIVNAGKLFF. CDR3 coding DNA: TGTGCCATCGTCAACGCCGGGAAACTGTTTTTT.

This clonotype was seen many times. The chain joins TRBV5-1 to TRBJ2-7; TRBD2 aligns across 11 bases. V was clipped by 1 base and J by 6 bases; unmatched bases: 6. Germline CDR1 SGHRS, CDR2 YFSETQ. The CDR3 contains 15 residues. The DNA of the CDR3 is TGCGCCAGCAGCTTGACTAGCGGGAGTCCCGTCGAGCAGTACTTC. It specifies CASSLTSGSPVEQYF.

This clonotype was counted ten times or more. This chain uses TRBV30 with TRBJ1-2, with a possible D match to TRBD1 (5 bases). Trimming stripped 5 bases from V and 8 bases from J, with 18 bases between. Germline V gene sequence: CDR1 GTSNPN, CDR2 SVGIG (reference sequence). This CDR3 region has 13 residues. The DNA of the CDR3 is TGTGCCTGGGTCGAACTCTCAGGGATCGGCTACACCTTC. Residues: CAWVELSGIGYTF. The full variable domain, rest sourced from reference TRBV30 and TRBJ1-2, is SQTIHQWPATLVQPVGSPLSLECTVEGTSNPNLYWYRQAAGRGLQLLFYSVGIGQISSEVPQNLSASRPQDRQFILSSKKLLLSDSGFYLCAWVELSGIGYTFGSGTRLTVV.

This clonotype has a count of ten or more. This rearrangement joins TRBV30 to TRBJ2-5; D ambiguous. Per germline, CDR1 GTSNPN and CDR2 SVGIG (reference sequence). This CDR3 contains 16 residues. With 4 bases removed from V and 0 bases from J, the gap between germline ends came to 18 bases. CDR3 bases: TGTGCCTGGAATCAACCGACCGACGGGTACCAAGAGACCCAGTACTTC. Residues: CAWNQPTDGYQETQYF.

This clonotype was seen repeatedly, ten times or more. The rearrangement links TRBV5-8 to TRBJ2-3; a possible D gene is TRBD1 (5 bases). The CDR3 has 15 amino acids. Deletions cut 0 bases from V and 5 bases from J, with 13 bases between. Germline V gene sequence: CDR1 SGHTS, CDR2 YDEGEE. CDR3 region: CASSLEGSVRDTQYF. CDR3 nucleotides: TGTGCCAGCAGCTTGGAGGGGTCAGTCCGAGATACGCAGTATTTT.

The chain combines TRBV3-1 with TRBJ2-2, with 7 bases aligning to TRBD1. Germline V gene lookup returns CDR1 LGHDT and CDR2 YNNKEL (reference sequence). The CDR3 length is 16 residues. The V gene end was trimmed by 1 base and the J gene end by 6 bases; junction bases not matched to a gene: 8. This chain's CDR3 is CASSQGGGPRSGELFF. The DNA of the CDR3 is TGTGCCAGCAGCCAAGGAGGGGGCCCTCGTTCCGGGGAGCTGTTTTTT. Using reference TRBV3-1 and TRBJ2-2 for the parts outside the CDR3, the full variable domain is DTAVSQTPKYLVTQMGNDKSIKCEQNLGHDTMYWYKQDSKKFLKIMFSYNNKELIINETVPNRFSPKSPDKAHLNLHINSLELGDSAVYFCASSQGGGPRSGELFFGEGSRLTVL.

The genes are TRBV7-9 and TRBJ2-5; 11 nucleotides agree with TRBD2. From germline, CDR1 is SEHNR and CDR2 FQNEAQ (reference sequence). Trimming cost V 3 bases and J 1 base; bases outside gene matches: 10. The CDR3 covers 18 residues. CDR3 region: CASSFRASGRPLQETQYF. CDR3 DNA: TGTGCCAGCAGCTTTAGGGCTAGCGGGAGGCCACTCCAAGAGACCCAGTACTTC.

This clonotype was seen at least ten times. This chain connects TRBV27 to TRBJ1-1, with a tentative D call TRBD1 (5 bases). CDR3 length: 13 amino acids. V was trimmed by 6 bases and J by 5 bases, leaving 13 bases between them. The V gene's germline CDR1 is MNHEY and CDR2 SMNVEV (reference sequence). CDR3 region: CASSPGAVTEAFF. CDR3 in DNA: TGTGCCAGCAGCCCCGGGGCCGTAACTGAAGCTTTCTTT.

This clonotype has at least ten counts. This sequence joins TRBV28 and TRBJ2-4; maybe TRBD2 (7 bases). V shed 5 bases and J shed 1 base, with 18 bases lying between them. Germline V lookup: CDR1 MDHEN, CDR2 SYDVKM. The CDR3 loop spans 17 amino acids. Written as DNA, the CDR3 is TGTGCCAGCAGTGTTCTAGCGGAGAGGGGGGCCAAAAACATTCAGTACTTC. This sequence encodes CASSVLAERGAKNIQYF.

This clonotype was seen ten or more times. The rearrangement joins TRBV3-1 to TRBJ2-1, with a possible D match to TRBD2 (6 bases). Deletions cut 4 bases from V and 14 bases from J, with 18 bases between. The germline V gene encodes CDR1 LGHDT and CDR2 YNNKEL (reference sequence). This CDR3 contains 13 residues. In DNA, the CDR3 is TGTGCCAGCAGCCCCGGTATGCCGGGACTGGAGTTCTTC. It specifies CASSPGMPGLEFF.

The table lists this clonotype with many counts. The DNA of the CDR3 is TGTGCCAGCAGCCGTCGAACCGGGGAGCTGTTTTTT. This translates into CASSRRTGELFF. The V gene is TRBV7-9, the J gene TRBJ2-2; D call uncertain. Germline V CDR1 and CDR2: SEHNR, FQNEAQ (reference sequence). The germline V and J ends were trimmed by 5 bases and 5 bases, with 6 bases remaining between them. The CDR3 contains 12 residues.

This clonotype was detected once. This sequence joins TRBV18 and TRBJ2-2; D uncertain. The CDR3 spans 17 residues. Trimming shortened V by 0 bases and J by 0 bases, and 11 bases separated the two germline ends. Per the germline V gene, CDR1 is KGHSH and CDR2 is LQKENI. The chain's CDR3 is CASSPPNKAANTGELFF. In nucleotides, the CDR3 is TGTGCCAGCTCACCACCAAATAAGGCGGCGAACACCGGGGAGCTGTTTTTT.